Listed below are T cell receptor beta chains from one sample, sequenced in a study of T cells expressing NK-cell markers. TCRdb processed the 5' RACE reads again and assigns one entry to each CDR3 protein, with no DNA. Its table lists about half a million distinct CDR3 sequences. The sequenced material came from blood T cells: a sorted CD56 or NKG2C T cell subset, CD4+ or CD8+ T cells, or bulk PBMC T cells (not recorded which). Every receptor here comes from a woman aged 50 to 65 in good health. CDR3s include the opening cysteine and the closing phenylalanine or tryptophan.

V	J	CDR3
TRBV11-2	TRBJ1-1	CASSLDSRGITEAFF
TRBV2	TRBJ2-2	CASLREEVGELFF
TRBV29-1	TRBJ2-3	CSVASGSRDTQYF
TRBV28	TRBJ2-1	CASSLGTGGGNEQFF
TRBV12-5	TRBJ1-2	CASVVGPRSPYGYTF
TRBV12-3/TRBV12-4	TRBJ1-1	CASSFAGGQAFF
TRBV6-5	TRBJ2-3	CASSYGGAADTQYF
TRBV5-1	TRBJ2-3	CASSKLAGVFGGTDTQYF
TRBV13	TRBJ2-3	CASSIRSRDLDTQYF
TRBV20-1	TRBJ1-5	CSALKGQAIEPQHF
TRBV5-1	TRBJ2-3	CASTVAGHITDTQYF
TRBV28	TRBJ1-2	CASLGVGYGYTF
TRBV7-9	TRBJ2-5	CASPPGTGETQYF
TRBV5-5	TRBJ2-5	CASSNPGLAGETQYF
TRBV10-3	TRBJ2-3	CAISDRLAGGTDTQYF
TRBV7-8	TRBJ2-5	CASSQRLAQETQYF
TRBV25-1	TRBJ2-1	CASSARLAGGSSYNEQFF
TRBV5-1	TRBJ2-7	CASSFGGEHSYEQYF
TRBV3-1	TRBJ2-3	CASSQMGTTGERRDTQYF
TRBV29-1	TRBJ1-2	CSVAGTDYGYTF
TRBV7-9	TRBJ2-2	CASNPGLAVFTGELFF
TRBV5-1	TRBJ2-2	CASSWKQGANGELFF
TRBV18	TRBJ2-2	CASSSPGQGSGELFF
TRBV10-3	TRBJ1-1	CAISAIQGATEAFF
TRBV12-3/TRBV12-4	TRBJ2-1	CASSSGNFDNEQFF